Listed here are 12 T cell receptor beta chains from one sample, sequenced in a study of T cell responses to AZD1222 COVID-19 vaccine. Sequencing used immunoSEQ multiplex PCR; TCRdb keeps in-frame clones, though not all of them. The table includes 100,000 to 150,000 clones, 85% to 90% detected once. Sequenced here: peripheral blood, sampled on day 0 of AZD1222 vaccination. Receptors originate from an adult in good health.

The chain couples TRBV9 to TRBJ2-7, with no clear D. The CDR3 has 14 residues. The germline CDR1 and CDR2 sequences are SGDLS and YYNGEE. The germline V and J ends were trimmed by 2 bases and 0 bases, with 9 bases remaining between them. The CDR3 protein is CASSVRPSSYEQYF. The CDR3, as DNA: TGTGCCAGCAGCGTTAGGCCCAGCTCCTACGAGCAGTACTTC.

The rearrangement uses TRBV11-3 and TRBJ2-7; D is unresolved. V gave up 0 bases and J gave up 1 base, with 10 bases separating them. Germline CDR1 reads SGHNT; CDR2 reads YENEEA. The CDR3 length is 15 residues. The CDR3 protein is CASSLDNGVSYEQYF. Written as DNA, the CDR3 is TGTGCCAGCAGCTTAGATAACGGCGTTTCCTACGAGCAGTACTTC.

CDR3 loop: CASSQDGEVKAGYTF. In DNA form, the CDR3 reads TGCGCCAGCAGCCAAGATGGGGAGGTTAAGGCTGGCTACACCTTC. The chain couples TRBV4-3 to TRBJ1-2; D is uncertain. V shed 0 bases and J shed 7 bases, with 15 bases lying between them. Germline V lookup: CDR1 LGHNA, CDR2 YSLEER. The CDR3 runs 15 residues.

The chain employs TRBV19 and TRBJ1-5; D not resolved. Trimming left V 3 bases short and J 2 bases short, with 14 bases between. The CDR3 sequence is 16 residues long. Germline V gives CDR1 LNHDA, CDR2 SQIVND (reference sequence). The CDR3 DNA reads TGTGCCAGTAGTATGTCTTTCTGGGATGGCAATCAGCCCCAGCATTTT. This encodes CASSMSFWDGNQPQHF.

CDR3 in amino acids: CATSWSGDRGNQPQHF. The CDR3 DNA follows: TGTGCCACCAGTTGGTCAGGGGATCGGGGCAATCAGCCCCAGCATTTT. The V call is TRBV24-1, the J call TRBJ1-5; a weak D match, TRBD1 (6 bases). Trimming cost V 6 bases and J 2 bases, with 16 bases left between them. Germline V gives CDR1 KGHDR, CDR2 SFDVKD. This CDR3 spans 16 amino acids.

The V call is TRBV6-2 or TRBV6-3, the J call TRBJ1-2; 9 bases match TRBD1. The CDR3 sequence is 16 residues long. J was trimmed by 5 bases and V by 0 bases; bases with no gene match: 7. Germline CDR1 is MNHEY and CDR2 is SVGEGT. As DNA, the CDR3 is TGTGCCAGCAGTTACTCCCGGGACAGGGTTTGGTATGGCTACACCTTC. Its translation is CASSYSRDRVWYGYTF.

This chain links TRBV6-4 with TRBJ2-2, with 11 bases that match TRBD1. The CDR3 totals 16 residues. V shed 2 bases and J 3 bases; nucleotides not matched to a gene: 2. Germline V gives CDR1 MRHNA, CDR2 SNTAGT. CDR3 loop: CASSDQGQGDTGELFF. For the CDR3, the DNA is TGTGCCAGCAGTGACCAGGGACAGGGGGACACCGGGGAGCTGTTTTTT.

The rearrangement joins TRBV10-3 to TRBJ1-3; D is ambiguous. The V end lost 8 bases, the J end lost 2 bases, and 13 bases lay between the germline ends. Germline CDR1 ENHRY, CDR2 SYGVKD. The CDR3 contains 14 residues. CDR3: CAIAPPETGNTIYF. DNA for the CDR3: TGTGCCATCGCCCCTCCGGAAACTGGAAACACCATATATTTT.

The rearrangement uses TRBV6-1 and TRBJ2-7; D might be TRBD1 (5 bases). The V end was cut by 3 bases, the J end by 3 bases, with 6 bases between. Per germline, CDR1 MNHNS and CDR2 SASEGT. The CDR3 contains 12 residues. The DNA for the CDR3 is TGTGCCAGCAGTGATCAGGGCTACGAGCAGTACTTC. This codes for CASSDQGYEQYF.

The chain links TRBV6-5 to TRBJ1-6; D is ambiguous. V lost 6 bases, J lost 7 bases, and 16 bases lay in between. This CDR3 is 15 amino acids long. CDR1 is MNHEY and CDR2 is SVGAGI in the germline V gene. The CDR3 spells CASSPYFVGNSPLHF. In nucleotides, the CDR3 is TGTGCCAGCAGCCCCTATTTCGTGGGAAATTCACCCCTCCACTTT.

The rearrangement links TRBV27 to TRBJ2-2; D may match TRBD1 or TRBD2 (7 bases each). Germline-derived CDR1 and CDR2 are MNHEY and SMNVEV (reference sequence). Trimming cost V 6 bases and J 1 base, with 12 bases left between them. This CDR3 has 15 residues. CDR3 nucleotides: TGTGCCAGCAGCACCAGGGGGGGGAACACCGGGGAGCTGTTTTTT. Translated, it gives CASSTRGGNTGELFF.

The chain employs TRBV9 and TRBJ2-2; 10 nucleotides agree with TRBD2. CDR1 SGDLS and CDR2 YYNGEE come from the germline V gene. V shed 3 bases and J 4 bases; nucleotides not matched to a gene: 3. This CDR3 spans 15 amino acids. The CDR3 sequence: CASSASGGTTGELFF. In DNA, the CDR3 is TGTGCCAGCAGCGCTAGCGGGGGTACCACCGGGGAGCTGTTTTTT.